Presented here are 16 T cell receptor beta chains from one specimen sequenced in a study of glioma-infiltrating T cells after dendritic cell vaccination. As to time point: after dendritic cell vaccination, including at tumor progression/relapse. Profiling relied on immunoSEQ multiplex PCR, and the TCRdb table lists in-frame clones only, not all of them. In the table there are roughly 88,000 clones, 80% to 90% of which are singletons. The specimen was blood, collected after dendritic cell vaccination. These receptors were collected from a human donor with glioblastoma.

The chain recombines TRBV10-3 with TRBJ1-3, with 8 positions matching TRBD1. Per the germline V gene, CDR1 is ENHRY and CDR2 is SYGVKD. With 6 bases clipped from V and 0 bases from J, the junction kept 7 bases outside the gene matches. This CDR3 is built from 16 residues. CDR3 nucleotide sequence: TGTGCCATCAGCCGGGACAGGTTGAGCTCTGGAAACACCATATATTTT. Its protein is CAISRDRLSSGNTIYF.

This clone was seen a handful of times. The chain couples TRBV6-1 to TRBJ1-2; the D gene is possibly TRBD1 (5 bases). The CDR3 extends over 16 amino acids. The germline V gene encodes CDR1 MNHNS and CDR2 SASEGT. The germline V and J ends were trimmed by 0 bases and 5 bases, with 16 bases remaining between them. In nucleotides, the CDR3 is TGTGCCAGCAGTGAAGCAGGAGGATTGGGGGGGTATGGCTACACCTTC. Encoded protein: CASSEAGGLGGYGYTF.

The chain links TRBV19 to TRBJ1-5; 7 bases are shared with TRBD1. V dropped 8 bases and J dropped 7; count of bases not matched to a gene: 11. This CDR3 is built from 14 residues. From germline, CDR1 is LNHDA and CDR2 SQIVND (reference sequence). The CDR3 nucleotides are TGTGCCAGTTGGTCGACAGGGTCAAAACAGCCCCAGCATTTT. Amino acid sequence: CASWSTGSKQPQHF.

This chain joins TRBV18 and TRBJ1-1; 9 bases map to TRBD1. The CDR3 runs to 14 residues. The V gene end was trimmed by 2 bases and the J gene end by 4 bases; junction bases not matched to a gene: 2. Germline V gives CDR1 KGHSH, CDR2 LQKENI. CDR3 protein: CASSPAGQGTEAFF. The CDR3 nucleotides are TGTGCCAGCTCACCAGCGGGACAGGGCACTGAAGCTTTCTTT.

The V and J genes are TRBV6-1 and TRBJ2-1, with D perhaps matching TRBD2 (6 bases). There are 15 residues in the CDR3. Deletions cut 4 bases from V and 5 bases from J, with 15 bases between. Germline assignment: CDR1 MNHNS and CDR2 SASEGT. CDR3 bases: TGTGCCAGCAGTGTAACTAGCAGAACAGACAATGAGCAGTTCTTC. This sequence encodes CASSVTSRTDNEQFF.

V is TRBV19 and J is TRBJ2-4; D is unclear. CDR1 and CDR2 (germline): LNHDA, SQIVND (reference sequence). The CDR3 spans 13 residues. V was cut by 6 bases and J by 1 base, with 7 bases left in between. CDR3 sequence (DNA): TGTGCCAGTAGCACTTTCGCCAAAAACATTCAGTACTTC. As protein: CASSTFAKNIQYF. The complete variable domain, with remaining parts taken from reference TRBV19 and TRBJ2-4, reads DGGITQSPKYLFRKEGQNVTLSCEQNLNHDAMYWYRQDPGQGLRLIYYSQIVNDFQKGDIAEGYSVSREKKESFPLTVTSAQKNPTAFYLCASSTFAKNIQYFGAGTRLSVL.

The V gene is TRBV27, the J gene TRBJ1-1; TRBD1 is a possible D gene (6 bases). The CDR3 is 15 residues long. Trimming stripped 4 bases from V and 6 bases from J, with 18 bases between. In germline, CDR1 is MNHEY, CDR2 SMNVEV (reference sequence). CDR3 coding DNA: TGTGCCAGCAGTTCCTATGGTTCTACAGGGCCTGAAGCTTTCTTT. It codes for CASSSYGSTGPEAFF.

The V gene is TRBV11-3, the J gene TRBJ2-7; D remains unclear. The CDR3 is 15 amino acids. Germline lookup yields CDR1 SGHNT and CDR2 YENEEA. The ends were cut back, 1 base at V and 9 bases at J, with 19 bases in the middle. In DNA form, the CDR3 reads TGTGCCAGCAGCTTAGCCCATTTAGCACATGGATGGCAGTACGTC. This codes for CASSLAHLAHGWQYV.

The chain has TRBV13 and TRBJ2-7; tentative D call: TRBD2 (5 bases). The CDR3 runs 14 residues. V dropped 5 bases and J dropped 2 bases, with 13 bases sitting between them. From germline, CDR1 is PRHDT and CDR2 FYEKMQ (reference sequence). The CDR3 DNA reads TGTGCCAGCAGCCCCGTCGGCGGGCCCTACGAGCAGTACTTC. Its translation is CASSPVGGPYEQYF.

This rearrangement joins TRBV19 to TRBJ2-3; D is uncertain. CDR1 and CDR2 (germline): LNHDA, SQIVND (reference sequence). The ends were cut back, 3 bases at V and 2 bases at J, with 12 bases in the middle. The CDR3 is made up of 15 amino acids. This CDR3 reads CASSIAEQLTDTQYF. CDR3 nucleotide sequence: TGTGCCAGTAGTATTGCGGAGCAACTCACAGATACGCAGTATTTT.

The chain has TRBV19 and TRBJ2-1; tentatively, D is TRBD1 (6 bases). V was clipped by 3 bases and J by 7 bases, with 22 bases between them. The CDR3 consists of 17 residues. From germline, CDR1 is LNHDA and CDR2 SQIVND (reference sequence). CDR3 amino acids: CASSISQGPYIINEQFF. CDR3 nucleotide sequence: TGTGCCAGTAGTATTTCGCAGGGGCCCTATATCATTAATGAGCAGTTCTTC.

V usage is TRBV5-6 and J usage is TRBJ2-3; 8 bases match TRBD2. There are 16 residues in the CDR3. Losses at the gene ends were 0 bases for V and 2 bases for J; bases not matched to a gene: 5. Germline V lookup: CDR1 SGHDT, CDR2 YYEEEE. CDR3 residues: CASSLGAGGTTDTQYF. The CDR3 region has the DNA TGTGCCAGCAGCTTGGGGGCGGGAGGTACCACAGATACGCAGTATTTT. The complete variable domain, with remaining parts taken from reference TRBV5-6 and TRBJ2-3, reads DAGVTQSPTHLIKTRGQQVTLRCSPKSGHDTVSWYQQALGQGPQFIFQYYEEEERQRGNFPDRFSGHQFPNYSSELNVNALLLGDSALYLCASSLGAGGTTDTQYFGPGTRLTVL.

The chain employs TRBV7-8 and TRBJ2-1; 13 bases agree with TRBD2. CDR1 is SGHVS, CDR2 FQNEAQ, per germline. Trimming took 5 bases from V and 7 from J; bases not matched to a gene: 8. The CDR3 is 16 residues long. CDR3 sequence reads: CASSPRTSGRPNEQFF. CDR3 nucleotide sequence: TGTGCCAGCAGCCCTAGGACTAGCGGGAGACCAAATGAGCAGTTCTTC.

This clone has only one observation. The chain links TRBV7-2 to TRBJ2-1; the match to TRBD1 covers 7 bases. The CDR3 totals 14 residues. V dropped 6 bases and J dropped 0; count of bases not matched to a gene: 2. Germline CDR1 is SGHTA and CDR2 is FQGNSA. CDR3 amino acids: CASRSGGSYNEQFF. CDR3 sequence (DNA): TGTGCCAGCAGGTCAGGGGGCTCCTACAATGAGCAGTTCTTC.

V is TRBV6-1 and J is TRBJ1-2; weak D call: TRBD1 (5 bases). Germline loops: CDR1 MNHNS, CDR2 SASEGT. V was shortened by 1 base and J by 0 bases, with 15 bases between the two germline ends. The CDR3 has 17 residues. CDR3 bases: TGTGCCAGCAGTGAAGGTTTAGGCGGCAGGGCTAACTATGGCTACACCTTC. It is translated as CASSEGLGGRANYGYTF.

The rearrangement links TRBV14 to TRBJ1-2; 9 bases fit TRBD1. This CDR3 spans 14 amino acids. Trimming removed 4 bases from V and 8 bases from J; junction bases left unmatched: 8. CDR1 is SGHDN, CDR2 FVKESK, per germline. CDR3 sequence (DNA): TGTGCCAGCAGCCGTAATACAGGGGGCTGGGGCTACACCTTC. Its protein is CASSRNTGGWGYTF.